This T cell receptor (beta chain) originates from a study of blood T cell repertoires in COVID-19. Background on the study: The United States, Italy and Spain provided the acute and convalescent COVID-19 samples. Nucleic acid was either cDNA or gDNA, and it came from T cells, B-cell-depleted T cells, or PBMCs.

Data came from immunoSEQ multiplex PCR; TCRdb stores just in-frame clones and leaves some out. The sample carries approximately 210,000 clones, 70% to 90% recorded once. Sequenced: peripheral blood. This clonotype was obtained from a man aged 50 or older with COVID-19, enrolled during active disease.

The CDR3 loop reads CASSSPGTNYEQYF. CDR3 nucleotides: TGTGCCAGCAGCTCCCCAGGGACAAACTACGAGCAGTACTTC. The chain is built from TRBV7-2 and TRBJ2-7; TRBD1 might be the D (6 bases). Deletions cut 4 bases from V and 3 bases from J, with 13 bases between. CDR3 length: 14 amino acids. Germline CDR1 and CDR2: SGHTA and FQGNSA.